Below, 11 T cell receptor beta chains from the same sample are listed, as sequenced in a study of lymphopenia after photon versus proton radiotherapy. Assay used: immunoSEQ multiplex PCR; TCRdb lists only in-frame clones, some missing. This sample has more than 45,000 clones, with approximately 84% found just once. The sequences come from peripheral blood, collected from a patient treated with proton-based radiotherapy. The receptors come from a man in his sixties with pancreatic cancer.

Only a few counts were recorded for this clone. The V and J genes are TRBV18 and TRBJ1-2; D is unresolved. The germline V and J ends were trimmed by 0 bases and 4 bases, with 6 bases remaining between them. This CDR3 region has 13 residues. CDR1 and CDR2 (germline): KGHSH, LQKENI. CDR3 sequence: CASSPPSFYGYTF. In DNA form, the CDR3 reads TGTGCCAGCTCACCACCTAGTTTCTATGGCTACACCTTC.

V is TRBV5-4 and J is TRBJ1-2, with TRBD1 matching over 8 bases. The trim removed 4 bases at V and 6 bases at J, leaving 8 bases unmatched. Germline V gene data show CDR1 as SGHNT and CDR2 as YYREEE (reference sequence). The CDR3 consists of 14 residues. This CDR3 is CASSPTGTGDGYTF. DNA for the CDR3: TGTGCCAGCAGCCCTACCGGGACAGGAGATGGCTACACCTTC.

This clone has just one count. The CDR3: CASSQDGGWADTQYF. The CDR3 DNA reads as TGTGCCAGCAGCCAAGATGGAGGGTGGGCAGATACGCAGTATTTT. The chain recombines TRBV14 with TRBJ2-3, with D maybe TRBD2 (6 bases). The CDR3 length is 15 residues. Germline lookup yields CDR1 SGHDN and CDR2 FVKESK. V shed 0 bases and J shed 4 bases, with 11 bases lying between them.

This chain uses TRBV7-3 with TRBJ2-1, with 12 nucleotides matching TRBD2. Germline V CDR1 and CDR2: SGHTA, FQGTGA. CDR3 length: 20 amino acids. The V gene end was trimmed by 5 bases and the J gene end by 2 bases; junction bases not matched to a gene: 16. The CDR3: CASSPTGTLTSGRTYNEQFF. As DNA, the CDR3 is TGTGCCAGCAGCCCAACCGGGACATTGACTAGCGGGAGAACCTACAATGAGCAGTTCTTC.

This rearrangement joins TRBV7-6 to TRBJ1-3, with no clear D. Trimming removed 4 bases from V and 0 bases from J, with 4 bases in between. Looked up from germline, CDR1 is SGHVS and CDR2 is FNYEAQ. The CDR3 runs to 13 residues. The CDR3: CASSSGSGNTIYF. In DNA, the CDR3 is TGTGCCAGCAGCTCCGGCTCTGGAAACACCATATATTTT.

V usage is TRBV4-2 and J usage is TRBJ1-2; 8 bases map to TRBD1. Germline CDR1 LGHNA, CDR2 YNFKEQ. The CDR3 runs 14 residues. Trimming removed 2 bases from V and 7 bases from J; junction bases left unmatched: 6. In nucleotides, the CDR3 is TGTGCCAGCAGCCAACCGGACAGGGCAGGTGGCTACACCTTC. It translates to CASSQPDRAGGYTF.

This clone showed up just once. The rearrangement links TRBV5-4 to TRBJ1-4; possible D gene TRBD1, 6 bases. Trimming stripped 4 bases from V and 8 bases from J, with 18 bases between. Germline lookup yields CDR1 SGHNT and CDR2 YYREEE (reference sequence). This CDR3 has 15 residues. For the CDR3, the DNA is TGTGCCAGCAGCCCGGGGGGGCGATTGGGGGAAAAACTGTTTTTT. Its protein product is CASSPGGRLGEKLFF.

This clone was counted a single time. The chain combines TRBV11-3 with TRBJ2-1; D remains unclear. V shed 5 bases and J shed 5 bases, with 10 bases lying between them. This CDR3 contains 13 residues. Germline assignment: CDR1 SGHNT and CDR2 YENEEA. The DNA of the CDR3 is TGTGCCAGCAGCCTCCCACCGGACAATGAGCAGTTCTTC. Translation gives CASSLPPDNEQFF.

This chain uses TRBV6-5 with TRBJ2-7, with D tentatively TRBD1 (6 bases). V dropped 2 bases and J dropped 6 bases, with 8 bases sitting between them. From germline, CDR1 is MNHEY and CDR2 SVGAGI. The CDR3 is 12 amino acids. The CDR3 reads CASSYDRSEQYF. The CDR3 DNA follows: TGTGCCAGCAGTTACGACAGGAGCGAGCAGTACTTC.

This clone has more than one count but fewer than ten. The chain uses TRBV6-1 and TRBJ2-7, with no clear D. Trimming shortened V by 8 bases and J by 1 base, and 15 bases separated the two germline ends. Germline CDR1 reads MNHNS; CDR2 reads SASEGT. This CDR3 region has 14 residues. The CDR3 loop reads CASHAVPSSYEQYF. The CDR3 DNA reads TGTGCCAGCCACGCAGTCCCCTCTTCCTACGAGCAGTACTTC.

V gene TRBV27 combines with J gene TRBJ2-3, with D possibly matching TRBD1 (5 bases). The CDR3 covers 15 residues. Looked up from germline, CDR1 is MNHEY and CDR2 is SMNVEV (reference sequence). Deletions cut 4 bases from V and 5 bases from J, with 16 bases between. The CDR3 reads CASSWLDNGRDTQYF. CDR3 in DNA: TGTGCCAGCAGTTGGCTGGACAACGGCAGAGATACGCAGTATTTT.